This TCR beta chain was found in a study of blood T cell repertoires in COVID-19 (dated by TCRdb to about 2020). Turning to the overall study: Samples from collaborators originated in the United States, Italy and Spain and spanned both the acute and convalescent phases of COVID-19. The material from the prospective study consisted of cDNA or gDNA derived from T cells, B-cell-depleted T cells, or PBMCs. Subjects who had been exposed to COVID-19, were actively infected with it, or had recovered from it provided the deeply sampled blood TCRbeta repertoires that made up the dataset. The repertoires were released in a freely available public database meant as a resource for research on the immune response to SARS-CoV-2. The samples were drawn from two sources: the first 160 participants of the ongoing ImmuneRACE study, and 1,200 or so subjects contributed by 6 global collaborators. Sample metadata almost always included a de-identified subject ID, COVID-19 status, age in years and sex. Where available, HLA class I and class II types were obtained from metadata supplied by the sample provider rather than from assay-based typing.

The CDR3 measures 15 amino acids from cysteine to phenylalanine. Of all the DNA, just the CDR3 is kept, 45 bases in frame from base 1. The germline V gene specifies MGHDK as CDR1 and SYGVNS as CDR2. Unmatched junction bases come to 6, with V trimmed by 2 bases and J by 7 bases. Overall study outcomes, separate from this receptor: The amount of clinical and demographic metadata varied by source and participant and was provided uncurated.

Another Seattle source contributed samples from volunteer blood donors who had recovered from COVID-19. The collaborating institutions used their own protocols to collect whole blood in K2EDTA tubes. For TCRbeta analysis, collaborator samples were shipped as frozen whole blood, as isolated PBMCs, or as DNA extracted from either sample type. TCRbeta CDR3 regions were amplified from genomic DNA by means of the immunoSEQ Assay, a bias-controlled multiplex PCR. As for the original processing: The number of nucleated cells in each sample was estimated from the amplification of reference gene primers within the assay. Sequence reads were collapsed and filtered to measure the absolute abundance of every unique TCRbeta CDR3 rearrangement. For each sample, productive Simpson clonality was calculated as the square root of Simpson's diversity index across productive rearrangements. The clones in this table, taken by TCRdb from immuneACCESS, are in-frame only. Not every clone is retained; where verified, under half of the shortfall comes from an unresolved V gene, and the cause of the rest is unknown. V, J and clone size derive from that table, while D and trimming were established from the DNA sequence. Here the sample has around 99,000 clones; around 82% occur a single time. The biggest ten clones account for approximately 8.9% of the sample.

On this clone itself: Its antigen specificity is not known. No base qualities exist here, and no much larger clone lies one base off it.

The sequenced sample consisted of peripheral blood. The clonotype was recovered from a man in his forties or fifties who had recovered from COVID-19. Rearrangement joined TRBV25-1 to TRBJ1-1; 11 central bases correspond to TRBD1. The CDR3 region has the sequence CASSELDRGHGEAFF. The base sequence is TGTGCCAGCAGTGAACTGGACAGGGGGCACGGTGAAGCTTTCTTT.